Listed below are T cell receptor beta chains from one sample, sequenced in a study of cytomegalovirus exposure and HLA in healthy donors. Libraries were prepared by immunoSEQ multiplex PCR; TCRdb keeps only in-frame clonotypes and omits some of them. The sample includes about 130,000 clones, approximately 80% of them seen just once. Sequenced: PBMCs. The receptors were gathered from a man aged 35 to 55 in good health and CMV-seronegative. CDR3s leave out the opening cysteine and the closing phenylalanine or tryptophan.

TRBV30 AWSTGFYEQY
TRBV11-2 ASSLLEANYGYT
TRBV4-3 ASSQGIAGPSYEQY
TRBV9 ASSANPGTDTGELF
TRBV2 ASSEALGGPGEKLF
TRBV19 ASSISHRGNTGELF
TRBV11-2 ASSPAHFTGYTEAF
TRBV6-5 ASSLIGGINYGYT
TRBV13 ASSKDRNTEAF
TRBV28 ASSPLGGSDSGNTIY
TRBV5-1 ASSLAGGSNTEAF
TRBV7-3 ASSLRQGWNSPLH
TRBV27 ASSLAERLEAF
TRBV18 ASSPGQNYGYT
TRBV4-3 ASSQETGRAYEQY
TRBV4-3 ASSQGGQGAYEQY
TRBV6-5 ASSYDRNSYEQY
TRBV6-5 ASSYSVDRAGAEAF
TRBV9 ASSFRQVGANVLT
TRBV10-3 AISEGPGNEQF
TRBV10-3 AIRKTDRNTEAF
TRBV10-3 AISTSGGPGYEQY
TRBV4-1 ASSQDSLITDGTEAF
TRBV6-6 ATQDLAGGYNEQF
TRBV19 ASTIAGGSYNEQF
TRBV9 ASSAQNGSGDRKSTNEKLF
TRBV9 ASRPTREGYRGYT
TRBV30 AWSVRRGRGAEAF
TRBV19 ASSSRQLHREQY
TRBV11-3 ASSWDRDLSNQPQH
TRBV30 AWSTGGFGNTIY
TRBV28 ASIRGGGTSVRADTQY
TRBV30 AWKVQRNEKLF
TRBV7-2 ASSSSGGGYRDTQY
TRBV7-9 ASATTGTGELF
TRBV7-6 ASSLEVGRQF
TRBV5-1 ASSLGLLTQETQY
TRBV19 ASLSDRFSGELF
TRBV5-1 ASSQTTAPTDTQY
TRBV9 ASSVQDEYEQY
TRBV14 ASSQEAEVVYYGYT
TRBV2 ASSQGAGQPQH
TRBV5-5 ASSLRAGERNQPQH
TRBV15 ATSSFPGTGEAGELF
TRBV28 ASKRQGTSGELF
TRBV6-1 ATSLAGKNTGELF
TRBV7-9 ASSQYRDKDTQY
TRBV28 ASSFQGQASSYNSPLH
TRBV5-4 ASSLGGGSSPYEQY
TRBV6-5 ASSWSGAAGFTEAF
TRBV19 ASRGRQGAMTEAF
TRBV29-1 SAEYWDSEFPEAF
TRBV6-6 ASSYTLRNNQPQH
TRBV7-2 ASSLRWTQY
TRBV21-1 ASSKTGECTDTQY
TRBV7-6 ASSATGDQPQH
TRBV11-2 ASSLRFGDKNTEAF